What follows are 13 T cell receptor beta chains derived from one specimen sequenced in a study of blood T cell repertoires in COVID-19. The data were produced by immunoSEQ multiplex PCR, yet TCRdb's version contains in-frame clones alone and is incomplete. The profile shows about 300,000 clones, just over 85% of them singletons. Input material: PBMCs or T cells enriched from blood (not recorded which). These receptors originate from a young man who had recovered from COVID-19.

This chain joins TRBV6-2 or TRBV6-3 and TRBJ1-5, with D tentatively TRBD1 (6 bases). CDR3 length: 16 amino acids. Germline-derived CDR1 and CDR2 are MNHEY and SVGEGT. V dropped 2 bases and J dropped 7 bases, with 18 bases sitting between them. The CDR3 DNA reads as TGTGCCAGCAGTTACGGGTCCGCAGGGGCTGGACAGCCCCAGCATTTT. Translating gives CASSYGSAGAGQPQHF.

This sequence joins TRBV28 and TRBJ1-1; 8 bases map to TRBD1. The CDR3 is 15 residues long. CDR1 and CDR2 (germline): MDHEN, SYDVKM. The V segment lost 7 bases and the J segment 5 bases; nucleotides outside the gene matches: 12. This CDR3 reads CASIKPAYRGTEAFF. For the CDR3, the DNA is TGTGCCAGCATTAAACCGGCCTACAGGGGGACTGAAGCTTTCTTT.

The chain is built from TRBV15 and TRBJ2-1, with TRBD1 matching 7 bases. In germline, CDR1 is LNHNV, CDR2 YYDKDF (reference sequence). The V segment lost 7 bases and the J segment 6 bases; nucleotides outside the gene matches: 6. CDR3 length: 13 residues. Here the CDR3 reads CATTRGRGNEQFF. CDR3 DNA: TGTGCCACCACGAGGGGGCGTGGCAATGAGCAGTTCTTC.

The chain recombines TRBV7-9 with TRBJ1-4; TRBD1 matches 8 bases. Germline V gene lookup returns CDR1 SEHNR and CDR2 FQNEAQ (reference sequence). The CDR3 is 14 residues long. J was trimmed by 8 bases and V by 5 bases; bases with no gene match: 7. CDR3 in amino acids: CASSGDRSREKLFF. The CDR3 DNA is TGTGCCAGCAGCGGGGACAGGAGTCGCGAAAAACTGTTTTTT.

The chain employs TRBV12-3 or TRBV12-4 and TRBJ2-3, with 12 nucleotides matching TRBD2. Germline trimming cut 6 bases from V and 14 bases from J; bases unmatched to any gene: 9. The CDR3 has 13 amino acids. The CDR3 DNA reads as TGTGCCAGCAGAACTCTAGCGGGGGGGGCCCCGTATTTT. Translated, it gives CASRTLAGGAPYF.

CDR3 residues: CASSQGGVRSYEQYF. The CDR3 nucleotides are TGTGCCAGCAGCCAAGGGGGGGTGCGCTCCTACGAGCAGTACTTC. The V call is TRBV4-2, the J call TRBJ2-7; a weak D match, TRBD2 (6 bases). The CDR3 is 15 amino acids. V dropped 1 base and J dropped 0 bases, with 10 bases sitting between them. The germline CDR1 and CDR2 sequences are LGHNA and YNFKEQ.

The chain joins TRBV7-2 to TRBJ2-2; 7 nucleotides line up with TRBD1. After removal of 0 bases from V and 7 bases from J, the junction contained 5 bases not matched to a gene. The germline V gene has CDR1 SGHTA and CDR2 FQGNSA. The CDR3 runs 15 residues. Written as DNA, the CDR3 is TGTGCCAGCAGCTTAGCCTTAGGGGGCGGCGGGGAGCTGTTTTTT. It specifies CASSLALGGGGELFF.

The genes are TRBV6-1 and TRBJ2-1; 15 positions agree with TRBD2. The junction had 5 bases not matched to a gene; V was cut back by 0 bases and J by 5 bases. CDR1 and CDR2 from the germline V gene are MNHNS and SASEGT. The CDR3 is made up of 18 amino acids. Written as DNA, the CDR3 is TGTGCCAGCAGTGAAGCTCGGACTAGCGGGGGGGTGGACAATGAGCAGTTCTTC. Its protein product is CASSEARTSGGVDNEQFF.

The rearrangement uses TRBV6-5 and TRBJ1-1; 10 bases are shared with TRBD1. This CDR3 is built from 15 residues. V shed 6 bases and J 6 bases; nucleotides not matched to a gene: 10. Germline V gives CDR1 MNHEY, CDR2 SVGAGI. The CDR3 region has the DNA TGTGCCAGCAGCCTGGACAGGGGGGATCGGGCTGAAGCTTTCTTT. Encoded protein: CASSLDRGDRAEAFF.

This clone has only one observation. The V gene is TRBV11-2, the J gene TRBJ2-1, with 10 bases matching TRBD2. This CDR3 is built from 15 residues. After removal of 5 bases from V and 6 bases from J, the junction contained 7 bases not matched to a gene. Germline values: CDR1 SGHAT, CDR2 FQNNGV. The CDR3 sequence is CASSPKRGGGNEQFF. CDR3 nucleotide sequence: TGTGCCAGCAGCCCCAAGCGGGGGGGAGGCAATGAGCAGTTCTTC.

The chain is built from TRBV5-4 and TRBJ1-2, with D hard to call. The V end was cut by 4 bases, the J end by 4 bases, with 14 bases between. This CDR3 comprises 14 residues. Germline V gene data show CDR1 as SGHNT and CDR2 as YYREEE (reference sequence). CDR3 in DNA: TGTGCCAGCAGCCTCAGAACAGAAGGCTATGGCTACACCTTC. Protein: CASSLRTEGYGYTF.

V gene TRBV19 combines with J gene TRBJ1-1; D ambiguous. This CDR3 is built from 14 residues. Germline V lookup: CDR1 LNHDA, CDR2 SQIVND (reference sequence). The V end was cut by 6 bases, the J end by 0 bases, with 11 bases between. The CDR3 is CASSPGSLNTEAFF. DNA of the CDR3: TGTGCCAGTAGCCCGGGGAGTCTGAACACTGAAGCTTTCTTT. Drawing the rest from reference TRBV19 and TRBJ1-1, the complete variable domain is DGGITQSPKYLFRKEGQNVTLSCEQNLNHDAMYWYRQDPGQGLRLIYYSQIVNDFQKGDIAEGYSVSREKKESFPLTVTSAQKNPTAFYLCASSPGSLNTEAFFGQGTRLTVV.

The V gene is TRBV5-1, the J gene TRBJ1-5; D uncertain. Trimming left V 7 bases short and J 0 bases short, with 14 bases between. Germline V gives CDR1 SGHRS, CDR2 YFSETQ. The CDR3 spans 15 residues. The CDR3 nucleotides are TGCGCCAGCGACTACTCGAGTTATAGCAATCAGCCCCAGCATTTT. This gives the protein CASDYSSYSNQPQHF.